This T cell receptor beta chain originates from a study of blood T cell repertoires in COVID-19. Whole-study context: Donors of Cohort 3 who recovered were those that had two negative PCRs, clearance, or symptom resolution. Italy, Spain and the United States were the sources of the convalescent and acute COVID-19 samples.

Per the original data handling: By means of reference gene primer amplification, nucleated cell counts were estimated. The repertoire was sequenced with immunoSEQ multiplex PCR; TCRdb's copy has only in-frame clones and lacks some. The DNA gave D and trimming, while V, J and clone size come from that table. The sample carries a few hundred thousand clones, 70% to 90% recorded once. Ages ranged from roughly 18 to 100 years, with residence in some 25 US areas. V was clipped by 1 base and J by 0 bases, with 12 bases between them. CDR1 is LGHDT and CDR2 is YNNKEL in the germline V gene (reference sequence). This CDR3 has 16 residues.

The sequence was obtained from a man aged 40-55 years in a cohort exposed to, infected with or recovered from COVID-19 (not recorded which). The source material was PBMCs or T cells enriched from blood (not recorded which). The J gene is TRBJ1-1, the V gene TRBV3-1 (or the pseudogene TRBV3-2); D is ambiguous. The CDR3 bases are TGTGCCAGCAGCCAAGTTCGTAGTACCATGAACACTGAAGCTTTCTTT. It translates to CASSQVRSTMNTEAFF.